The TCR beta chain under discussion was sequenced for a study of spatial heterogeneity in lung cancer. Across the whole study: Alpha-chain sequences were consistently detected less often than beta-chain sequences. Combinations of a unique TCR and a UMI were tallied in raw reads, and on average each appeared more than ten times.

The time point: sample taken at primary tumor resection. Unsorted tumor, nontumor lung tissue or cryopreserved PBMC supplied the whole RNA. A total of around 76 untreated early-stage non-small cell lung cancer patients served as donors. TCR cDNA molecules each carried a unique molecular identifier. MiXCR was run by TCRdb on the 5' RACE reads, yielding one entry per CDR3 protein. The sample holds 85,000 to 100,000 distinct CDR3 sequences, approximately 12% seen once. This clonotype was seen more than once but under ten times. The sequenced sample was PBMCs, obtained at surgery. The clonotype was recovered from a male donor with early-stage non-small cell lung cancer.

CDR3 loop: CASSQGTGETQYF. CDR3 in DNA: TGTGCCAGCAGCCAAGGGACAGGAGAGACCCAGTACTTC. The rearrangement joins TRBV5-4 to TRBJ2-5, with 8 bases lining up with TRBD1. Germline lookup yields CDR1 SGHNT and CDR2 YYREEE (reference sequence). The CDR3 has 13 residues. Germline trimming cut 4 bases from V and 4 bases from J; bases unmatched to any gene: 3.